This is a list of T cell receptor beta chains from one sample in a study of blood T cell repertoires in COVID-19. TCRdb's table, derived via immunoSEQ multiplex PCR, lists solely in-frame clones and lacks some. Of 350,000 to 500,000 clones in the sample, about 88% are singletons; the top ten hold approximately 1.5%. Sequencing was carried out using PBMCs or T cells enriched from blood (not recorded which). The receptors shown here come from a woman aged 18-29 years who had been exposed to COVID-19. The CDR3 runs from the conserved cysteine through the conserved F or W. The D gene is left open where the match is weak. Expanded clones get a size class; other rows say once, few or many, or leave the size out.

V	size	J	D	DNA	CDR3
TRBV4-3	-	TRBJ2-1	-	TGCGCCAGCAGTGAGGGGGATGAGCAGTTCTTC	CASSEGDEQFF
TRBV5-1	once	TRBJ1-6	-	TGCGCCAGCAGCTTGGACCATTCTGGCTATTCACCCCTCCACTTT	CASSLDHSGYSPLHF
TRBV7-9	-	TRBJ1-4	TRBD1	TGTGCCAGCAGCTCCGGGACAGCTACTAATGAAAAACTGTTTTTT	CASSSGTATNEKLFF
TRBV5-1	-	TRBJ1-6	TRBD1	TGCGCCAGCAGCTTGACACAGGGGTCCGAGTTGGATTCACCCCTCCACTTT	CASSLTQGSELDSPLHF
TRBV11-2	-	TRBJ2-5	-	TGTGCCAGCAGTATAGGACAGCAAGAGACCCAGTACTTC	CASSIGQQETQYF
TRBV14	-	TRBJ1-2	-	TGTGCCAGCAGCCCCGACAGGTACTATGGCTACACCTTC	CASSPDRYYGYTF
TRBV7-2	-	TRBJ2-4	TRBD2	TGTGCCAGCAGCCGTATCACCGGGACTAGTAGAAACATTCAGTACTTC	CASSRITGTSRNIQYF
TRBV19	-	TRBJ1-1	TRBD1	TGTGCCAGTAGTCCGGACAGGCTAGACACTGAAGCTTTCTTT	CASSPDRLDTEAFF
TRBV7-3	-	TRBJ2-1	TRBD2	TGTGCCAGCAGCTTAGACGCTAGCGGGGAATTCCCTAACGAGCAGTTCTTC	CASSLDASGEFPNEQFF
TRBV4-1	-	TRBJ2-5	TRBD2	TGCGCCAGCAGCCAAGAAATTTGGCTAGCGGGGGACCAAGAGACCCAGTACTTC	CASSQEIWLAGDQETQYF